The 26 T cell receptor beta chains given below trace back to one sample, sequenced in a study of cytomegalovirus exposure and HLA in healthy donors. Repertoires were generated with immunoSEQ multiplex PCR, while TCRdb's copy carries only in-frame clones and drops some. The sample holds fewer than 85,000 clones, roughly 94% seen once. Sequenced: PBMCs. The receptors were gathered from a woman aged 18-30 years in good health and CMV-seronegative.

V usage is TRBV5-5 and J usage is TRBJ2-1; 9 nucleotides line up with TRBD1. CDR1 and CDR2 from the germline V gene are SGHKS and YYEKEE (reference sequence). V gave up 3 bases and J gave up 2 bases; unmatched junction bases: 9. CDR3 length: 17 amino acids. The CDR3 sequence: CASSSFPGTGTYNEQFF. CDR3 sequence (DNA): TGTGCCAGCAGCTCATTCCCCGGGACAGGGACCTACAATGAGCAGTTCTTC.

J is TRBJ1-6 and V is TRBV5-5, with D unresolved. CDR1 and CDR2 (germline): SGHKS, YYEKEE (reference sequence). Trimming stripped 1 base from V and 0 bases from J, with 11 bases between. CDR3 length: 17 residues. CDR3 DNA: TGTGCCAGCAGCTTGCCATCGGGTAGCTCCTATAATTCACCCCTCCACTTT. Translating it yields CASSLPSGSSYNSPLHF.

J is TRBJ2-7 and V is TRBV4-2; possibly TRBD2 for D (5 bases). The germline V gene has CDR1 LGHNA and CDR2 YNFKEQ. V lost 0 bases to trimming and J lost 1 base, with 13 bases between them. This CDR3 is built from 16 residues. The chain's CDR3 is CASSQDYGSVSYEQYF. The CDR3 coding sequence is TGTGCCAGCAGCCAAGATTATGGTAGCGTATCCTACGAGCAGTACTTC.

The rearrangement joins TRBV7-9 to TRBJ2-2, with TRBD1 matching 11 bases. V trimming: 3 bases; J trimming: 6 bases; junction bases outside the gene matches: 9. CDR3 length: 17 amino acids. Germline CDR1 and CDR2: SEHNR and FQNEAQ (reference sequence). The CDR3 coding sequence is TGTGCCAGCAGCTTCGTTAAGGGACAGGGGGGGCCCGGGGAGCTGTTTTTT. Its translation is CASSFVKGQGGPGELFF.

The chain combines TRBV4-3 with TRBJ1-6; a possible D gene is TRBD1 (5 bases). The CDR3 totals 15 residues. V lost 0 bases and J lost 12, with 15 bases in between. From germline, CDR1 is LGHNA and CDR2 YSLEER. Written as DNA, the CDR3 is TGCGCCAGCAGCCAAGATCGGTCTTCGGGGGGACCCCTCCACTTT. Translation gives CASSQDRSSGGPLHF.

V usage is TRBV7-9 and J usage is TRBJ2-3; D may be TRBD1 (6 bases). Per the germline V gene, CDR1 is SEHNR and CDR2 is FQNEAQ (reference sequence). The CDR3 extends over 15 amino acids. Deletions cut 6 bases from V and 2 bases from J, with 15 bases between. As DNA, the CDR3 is TGTGCCAGCAGAAGATCACAGGGTAACACAGATACGCAGTATTTT. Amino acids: CASRRSQGNTDTQYF.

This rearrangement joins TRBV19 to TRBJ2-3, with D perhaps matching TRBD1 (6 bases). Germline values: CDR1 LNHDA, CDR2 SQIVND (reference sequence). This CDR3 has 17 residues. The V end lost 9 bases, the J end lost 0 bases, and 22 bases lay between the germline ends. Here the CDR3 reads CASRLRGQRTSTDTQYF. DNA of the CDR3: TGTGCCAGCCGACTTCGAGGACAGAGAACTAGCACAGATACGCAGTATTTT.

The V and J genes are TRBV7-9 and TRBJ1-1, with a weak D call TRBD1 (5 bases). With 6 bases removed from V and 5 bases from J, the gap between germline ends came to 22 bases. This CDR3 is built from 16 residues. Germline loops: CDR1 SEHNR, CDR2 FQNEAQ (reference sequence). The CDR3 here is CASRPGGGREGTEAFF. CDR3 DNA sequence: TGTGCCAGCAGGCCTGGGGGGGGACGGGAGGGAACTGAAGCTTTCTTT.

This CDR3 is CASSWNRFPGQGLDNEQFF. The CDR3 DNA follows: TGTGCCAGCAGTTGGAATAGATTTCCGGGACAGGGGTTGGACAATGAGCAGTTCTTC. This sequence joins TRBV28 and TRBJ2-1; TRBD1 aligns across 10 bases. Germline CDR1 reads MDHEN; CDR2 reads SYDVKM. With V trimmed by 4 bases and J by 5 bases, 17 bases remained unmatched. The CDR3 loop spans 19 amino acids.

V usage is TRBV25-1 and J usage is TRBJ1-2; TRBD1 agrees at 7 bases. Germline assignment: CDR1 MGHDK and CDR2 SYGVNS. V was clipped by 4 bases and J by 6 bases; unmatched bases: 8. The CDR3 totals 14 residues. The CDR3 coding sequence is TGTGCCAGCAGTGTACAACAGGGGATGAATGGCTACACCTTC. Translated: CASSVQQGMNGYTF.

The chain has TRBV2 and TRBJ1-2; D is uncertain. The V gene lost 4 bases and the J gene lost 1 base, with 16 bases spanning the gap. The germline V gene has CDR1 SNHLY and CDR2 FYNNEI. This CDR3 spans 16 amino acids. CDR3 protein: CASSAQPIQLNYGYTF. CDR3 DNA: TGTGCCAGCAGTGCACAGCCAATACAACTTAACTATGGCTACACCTTC. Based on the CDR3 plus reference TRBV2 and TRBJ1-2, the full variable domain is EPEVTQTPSHQVTQMGQEVILRCVPISNHLYFYWYRQILGQKVEFLVSFYNNEISEKSEIFDDQFSVERPDGSNFTLKIRSTKLEDSAMYFCASSAQPIQLNYGYTFGSGTRLTVV.

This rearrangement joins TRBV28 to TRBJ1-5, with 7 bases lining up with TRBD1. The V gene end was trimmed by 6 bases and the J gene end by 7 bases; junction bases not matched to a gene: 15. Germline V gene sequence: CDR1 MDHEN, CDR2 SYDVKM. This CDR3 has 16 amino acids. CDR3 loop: CASRKGALLSRQPQHF. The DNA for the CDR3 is TGTGCCAGCAGAAAGGGGGCTCTACTCTCTAGGCAGCCCCAGCATTTT.

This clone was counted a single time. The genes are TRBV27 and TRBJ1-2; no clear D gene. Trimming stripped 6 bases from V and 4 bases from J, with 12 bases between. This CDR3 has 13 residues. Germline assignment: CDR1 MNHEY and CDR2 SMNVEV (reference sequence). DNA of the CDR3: TGTGCCAGCAGCCCAGCACAGATCTATGGCTACACCTTC. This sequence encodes CASSPAQIYGYTF.

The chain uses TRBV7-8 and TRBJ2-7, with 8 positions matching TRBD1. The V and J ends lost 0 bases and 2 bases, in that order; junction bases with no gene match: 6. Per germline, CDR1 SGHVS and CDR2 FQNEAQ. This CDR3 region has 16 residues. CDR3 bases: TGTGCCAGCAGCTTAGCCCGACAGGGGTTCGCCTACGAGCAGTACTTC. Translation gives CASSLARQGFAYEQYF.

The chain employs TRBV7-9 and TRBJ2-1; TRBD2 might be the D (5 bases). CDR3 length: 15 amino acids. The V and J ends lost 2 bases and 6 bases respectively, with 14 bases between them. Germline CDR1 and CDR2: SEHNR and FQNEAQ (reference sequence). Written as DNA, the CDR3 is TGTGCCAGCAGCTTAACCCTCGGGAACCTCAATGAGCAGTTCTTC. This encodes CASSLTLGNLNEQFF.

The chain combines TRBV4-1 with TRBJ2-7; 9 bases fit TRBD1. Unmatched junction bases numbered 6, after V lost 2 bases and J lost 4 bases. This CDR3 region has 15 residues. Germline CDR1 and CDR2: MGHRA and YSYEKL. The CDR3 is CASSQKGQGMYEQYF. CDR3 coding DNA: TGCGCCAGCAGCCAAAAGGGACAGGGAATGTACGAGCAGTACTTC.

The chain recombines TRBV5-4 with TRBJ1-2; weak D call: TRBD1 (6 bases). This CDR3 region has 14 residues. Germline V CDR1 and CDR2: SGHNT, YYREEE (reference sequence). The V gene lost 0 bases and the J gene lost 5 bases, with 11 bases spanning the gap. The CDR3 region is CASSLAGGEYGYTF. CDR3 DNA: TGTGCCAGCAGCTTGGCGGGGGGCGAGTATGGCTACACCTTC. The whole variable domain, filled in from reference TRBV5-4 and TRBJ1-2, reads ETGVTQSPTHLIKTRGQQVTLRCSSQSGHNTVSWYQQALGQGPQFIFQYYREEENGRGNFPPRFSGLQFPNYSSELNVNALELDDSALYLCASSLAGGEYGYTFGSGTRLTVV.

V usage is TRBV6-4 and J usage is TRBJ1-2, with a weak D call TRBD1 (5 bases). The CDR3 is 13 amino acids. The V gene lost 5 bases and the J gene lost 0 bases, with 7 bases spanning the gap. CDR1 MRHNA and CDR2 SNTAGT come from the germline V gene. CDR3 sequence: CASSPDTNYGYTF. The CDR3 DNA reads TGTGCCAGCAGTCCGGACACTAACTATGGCTACACCTTC.

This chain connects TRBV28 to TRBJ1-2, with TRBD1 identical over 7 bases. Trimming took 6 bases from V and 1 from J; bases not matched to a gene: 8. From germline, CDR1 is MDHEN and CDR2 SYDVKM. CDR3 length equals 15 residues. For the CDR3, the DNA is TGTGCCAGCAGAGCGACAGGGAAAATTAACTATGGCTACACCTTC. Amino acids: CASRATGKINYGYTF.

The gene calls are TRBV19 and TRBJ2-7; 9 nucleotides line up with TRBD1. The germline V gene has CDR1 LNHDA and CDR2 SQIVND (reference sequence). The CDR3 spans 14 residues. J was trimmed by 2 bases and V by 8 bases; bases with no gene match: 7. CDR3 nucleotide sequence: TGTGCCAGTTACGCCGGGACAGGGACCTACGAGCAGTACTTC. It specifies CASYAGTGTYEQYF.

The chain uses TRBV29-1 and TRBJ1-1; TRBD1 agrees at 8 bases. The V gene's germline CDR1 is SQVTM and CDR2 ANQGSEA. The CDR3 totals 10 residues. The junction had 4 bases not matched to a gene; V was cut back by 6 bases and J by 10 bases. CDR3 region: CSVDRGAAFF. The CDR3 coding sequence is TGCAGCGTCGACAGGGGAGCAGCTTTCTTT. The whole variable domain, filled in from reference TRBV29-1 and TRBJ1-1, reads SAVISQKPSRDICQRGTSLTIQCQVDSQVTMMFWYRQQPGQSLTLIATANQGSEATYESGFVIDKFPISRPNLTFSTLTVSNMSPEDSSIYLCSVDRGAAFFGQGTRLTVV.

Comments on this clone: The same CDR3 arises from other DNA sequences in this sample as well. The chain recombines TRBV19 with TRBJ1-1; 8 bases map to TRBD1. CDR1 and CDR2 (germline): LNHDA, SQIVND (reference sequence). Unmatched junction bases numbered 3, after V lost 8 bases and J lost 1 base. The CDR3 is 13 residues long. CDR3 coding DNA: TGTGCCAGTCGGGACAGGTCGAACACTGAAGCTTTCTTT. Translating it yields CASRDRSNTEAFF.

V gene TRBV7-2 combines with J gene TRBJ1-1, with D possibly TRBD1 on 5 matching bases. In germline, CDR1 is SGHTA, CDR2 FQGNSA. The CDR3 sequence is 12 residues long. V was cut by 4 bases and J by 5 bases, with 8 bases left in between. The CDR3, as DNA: TGTGCCAGCAGCTGGAGGGGTACTGAAGCTTTCTTT. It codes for CASSWRGTEAFF.

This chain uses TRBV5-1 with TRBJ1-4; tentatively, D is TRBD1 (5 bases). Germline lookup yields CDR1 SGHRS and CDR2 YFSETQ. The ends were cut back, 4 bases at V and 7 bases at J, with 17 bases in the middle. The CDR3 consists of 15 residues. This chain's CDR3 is CASSRWDLEAEKLFF. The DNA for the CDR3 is TGCGCCAGCAGCCGTTGGGACTTGGAGGCTGAAAAACTGTTTTTT.

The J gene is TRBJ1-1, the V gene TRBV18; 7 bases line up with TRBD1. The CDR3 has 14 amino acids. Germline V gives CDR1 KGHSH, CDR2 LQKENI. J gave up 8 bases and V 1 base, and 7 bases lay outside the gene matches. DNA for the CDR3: TGTGCCAGCTCACCACTTAGTAGACAGGGCGAAGCTTTCTTT. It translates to CASSPLSRQGEAFF.

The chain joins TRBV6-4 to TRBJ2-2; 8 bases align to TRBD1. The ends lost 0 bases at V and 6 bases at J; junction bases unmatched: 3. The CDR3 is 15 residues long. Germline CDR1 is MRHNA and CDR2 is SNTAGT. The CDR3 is CASSDSQGAPGELFF. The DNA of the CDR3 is TGTGCCAGCAGTGACTCTCAGGGGGCACCCGGGGAGCTGTTTTTT.